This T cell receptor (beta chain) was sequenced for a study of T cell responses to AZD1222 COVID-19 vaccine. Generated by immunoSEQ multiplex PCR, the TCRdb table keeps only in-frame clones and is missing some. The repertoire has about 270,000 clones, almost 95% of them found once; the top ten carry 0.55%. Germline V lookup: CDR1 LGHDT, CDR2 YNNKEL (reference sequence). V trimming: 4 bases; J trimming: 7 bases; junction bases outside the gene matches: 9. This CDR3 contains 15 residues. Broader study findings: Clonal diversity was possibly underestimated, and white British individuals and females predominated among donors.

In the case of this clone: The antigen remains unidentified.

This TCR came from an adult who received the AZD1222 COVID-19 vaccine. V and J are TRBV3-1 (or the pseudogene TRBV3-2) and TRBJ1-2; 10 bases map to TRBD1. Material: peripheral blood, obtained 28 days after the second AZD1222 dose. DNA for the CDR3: TGTGCCAGCAGCCCCCTGGGGACAGGGGAAGGTGGCTACACCTTC. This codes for CASSPLGTGEGGYTF.